The rows below give T cell receptor beta chains drawn from one sample of a study of blood T cell repertoires in COVID-19. The data were produced by immunoSEQ multiplex PCR, yet TCRdb's version contains in-frame clones alone and is incomplete. The sample shows about 40,000 clones, about nine tenths of them seen only once. Sequences were obtained from peripheral blood. These receptors all stem from a human donor in a cohort sampled during active COVID-19. The CDR3 runs from the conserved cysteine through the conserved F or W.

>TRBV3-1/TRBV3-2|TRBJ2-7
CASSQEEGKEQYF
>TRBV9|TRBJ1-6
CASSARTGLSLHF
>TRBV19|TRBJ1-2
CASSMASNYGYTF
>TRBV5-5|TRBJ1-2
CASSFGVGGYTF
>TRBV7-9|TRBJ1-1
CASSSRYGTGEAFF
>TRBV12-3/TRBV12-4|TRBJ1-6
CASSLGAGSPLHF
>TRBV6-5|TRBJ1-1
CASSRQGAYEAFF
>TRBV7-9|TRBJ1-1
CASSFTAGVGTEAFF
>TRBV5-1|TRBJ2-7
CASSLGTEGQTHF
>TRBV7-8|TRBJ1-1
CASSPRGSYTEAFF
>TRBV7-9|TRBJ2-7
CASSKNTGPYEQYF
>TRBV3-1/TRBV3-2|TRBJ1-2
CASSQVLAALSSYTF
>TRBV7-2|TRBJ1-2
CASSLLDRGSLYTF
>TRBV5-8|TRBJ2-5
CASSWYRGQETQYF
>TRBV7-9|TRBJ1-4
CASSEVEGAELFF
>TRBV19|TRBJ1-1
CASSFRRGMNTEAFF
>TRBV18|TRBJ1-1
CASSPGGAWSTEAFF
>TRBV27|TRBJ2-7
CASTTLGGAYEQYF
>TRBV7-8|TRBJ1-3
CASSLDGFSGNTIYF
>TRBV11-2|TRBJ1-1
CASSSLRQGNGEAFF
>TRBV10-3|TRBJ1-1
CAISEMVWDRVETEAFF
>TRBV27|TRBJ2-7
CASNTRTGGNRAYEQYF
>TRBV4-1|TRBJ1-1
CASSPTSGQFNPRMNTEAFF
>TRBV5-8|TRBJ2-7
CASRAAGNLYEQYF
>TRBV5-1|TRBJ1-2
CASSVDPGAFRGYTF
>TRBV29-1|TRBJ1-2
CSVARAGDSALYGYTF
>TRBV19|TRBJ1-2
CASSTPDRFNGYTF
>TRBV6-5|TRBJ2-6
CASSPTGTGANVLTF
>TRBV6-2/TRBV6-3|TRBJ2-7
CASSRGVGTEPLRNEQYF
>TRBV29-1|TRBJ1-3
CSVRDSSGNTIYF
>TRBV5-1|TRBJ1-1
CASSLQSNTEAFF
>TRBV18|TRBJ1-5
CASSPGPDQPQHF
>TRBV28|TRBJ2-7
CASTQGQENYEQYF
>TRBV11-2|TRBJ2-7
CASSLDRWGAGPYEQYF
>TRBV5-6|TRBJ1-3
CASSSKAGNTIYF
>TRBV21-1|TRBJ1-5
CASIQSSPAGGPPIDSNQPQHF
>TRBV18|TRBJ1-2
CASSLTGQVMANTF
>TRBV25-1|TRBJ1-2
CASRIDSSEYTF
>TRBV4-1|TRBJ2-7
CASSQGQGVYEQYF
>TRBV4-1|TRBJ2-7
CASSQDQSRSYEQYF
>TRBV19|TRBJ1-1
CASSTGGNTEAFF
>TRBV20-1|TRBJ2-3
CSASSGFTTDTQYF
>TRBV6-4|TRBJ1-2
CASSAGRGDYGYTF
>TRBV6-5|TRBJ1-5
CASSYSSTERNQPQHF
>TRBV29-1|TRBJ1-1
CSSWTGGVTEAFF
>TRBV6-5|TRBJ1-1
CASSSGTGGDTEAFF
>TRBV6-5|TRBJ1-3
CASSWSVSGNTIYF
>TRBV7-2|TRBJ2-7
CASSPVPQESGEQYF
>TRBV13|TRBJ1-2
CASSLDPGGNYGYTF
>TRBV2|TRBJ1-6
CASKEEQNSPLHF
>TRBV29-1|TRBJ1-2
CSVRQGSYYGYTF
>TRBV2|TRBJ1-2
CALTGQGDGYTF
>TRBV19|TRBJ2-7
CASSILGGRGYEQYF
>TRBV12-3/TRBV12-4|TRBJ1-1
CASRNRNTEAFF
>TRBV11-2|TRBJ1-2
CASSSLKWGTADGYTF